These 11 T cell receptor beta chains originate from one sample sequenced in a study of control samples from healthy donors and cancer patients. Data came from immunoSEQ multiplex PCR; TCRdb stores just in-frame clones and leaves some out. The sample holds under 75,000 clones, roughly 85% seen once. What was sequenced was blood. The receptors shown here come from a man aged 40-50 years in good health.

The chain has TRBV24-1 and TRBJ2-1; either TRBD1 or TRBD2 may supply D (5 bases each). CDR1 and CDR2 (germline): KGHDR, SFDVKD. V lost 1 base to trimming and J lost 0 bases, with 9 bases between them. The length of the CDR3 is 16 residues. Written as DNA, the CDR3 is TGTGCCACCAGTGATTTCTGGGGGAGCTCCTACAATGAGCAGTTCTTC. Its protein is CATSDFWGSSYNEQFF.

The chain carries TRBV4-2 and TRBJ2-2; D could derive from TRBD1 or TRBD2 (5 bases each). V was cut by 3 bases and J by 6 bases, with 17 bases left in between. CDR1 and CDR2 (germline): LGHNA, YNFKEQ. The CDR3 covers 16 residues. CDR3: CASSQDRDPPSGELFF. The CDR3 DNA reads TGTGCCAGCAGCCAGGACCGGGACCCCCCATCCGGGGAGCTGTTTTTT.

The CDR3 sequence is CASSIEGSYTGELFF. In DNA form, the CDR3 reads TGTGCCAGTAGTATAGAAGGGAGCTACACCGGGGAGCTGTTTTTT. V is TRBV19 and J is TRBJ2-2; D perhaps matches TRBD2 (5 bases). V lost 0 bases, J lost 3 bases, and 8 bases lay in between. Germline V lookup: CDR1 LNHDA, CDR2 SQIVND (reference sequence). There are 15 residues in the CDR3. Complete variable domain (other parts from reference TRBV19 and TRBJ2-2): DGGITQSPKYLFRKEGQNVTLSCEQNLNHDAMYWYRQDPGQGLRLIYYSQIVNDFQKGDIAEGYSVSREKKESFPLTVTSAQKNPTAFYLCASSIEGSYTGELFFGEGSRLTVL.

This chain joins TRBV15 and TRBJ2-3, with D tentatively TRBD1 (5 bases). Deletions cut 1 base from V and 0 bases from J, with 8 bases between. The CDR3 length is 15 residues. The germline V gene has CDR1 LNHNV and CDR2 YYDKDF (reference sequence). CDR3 bases: TGTGCCACCAGCAGAGCCGGACAAAGCACAGATACGCAGTATTTT. Its translation: CATSRAGQSTDTQYF. The whole variable domain, filled in from reference TRBV15 and TRBJ2-3, reads DAMVIQNPRYQVTQFGKPVTLSCSQTLNHNVMYWYQQKSSQAPKLLFHYYDKDFNNEADTPDNFQSRRPNTSFCFLDIRSPGLGDTAMYLCATSRAGQSTDTQYFGPGTRLTVL.

The table lists this clone with a few counts. The rearrangement links TRBV9 to TRBJ2-3; weak D call: TRBD2 (5 bases). Trimming removed 0 bases at V and 6 bases at J, with 17 bases between. Germline V lookup: CDR1 SGDLS, CDR2 YYNGEE. The CDR3 is 16 residues long. CDR3 amino acids: CASSVAPDPGRDTQYF. DNA of the CDR3: TGTGCCAGCAGCGTAGCCCCGGACCCGGGAAGGGATACGCAGTATTTT.

The CDR3 is CASSNGQGSKNEQFF. CDR3 DNA: TGCGCCAGCAGCAACGGACAGGGTAGTAAGAATGAGCAGTTCTTC. V and J are TRBV5-1 and TRBJ2-1, with TRBD1 matching over 8 bases. This CDR3 is 15 amino acids long. V shed 4 bases and J 7 bases; nucleotides not matched to a gene: 10. From germline, CDR1 is SGHRS and CDR2 YFSETQ.

This clone occurred a few times. The V gene is TRBV19, the J gene TRBJ1-5; D is ambiguous. The V gene's germline CDR1 is LNHDA and CDR2 SQIVND (reference sequence). The CDR3 consists of 16 residues. V lost 0 bases to trimming and J lost 2 bases, with 11 bases between them. CDR3 residues: CASSIDNPWGNQPQHF. The DNA of the CDR3 is TGTGCCAGTAGTATAGATAACCCCTGGGGCAATCAGCCCCAGCATTTT.

This clone was seen a single time. The rearrangement uses TRBV28 and TRBJ2-4; D perhaps matches TRBD2 (6 bases). Germline values: CDR1 MDHEN, CDR2 SYDVKM. Trimming took off 2 bases at V and 3 bases at J, with 8 bases between the two ends. CDR3 length equals 14 residues. The CDR3 DNA reads TGTGCCAGCAGTTTAACGGGAGACAAAAACATTCAGTACTTC. This sequence encodes CASSLTGDKNIQYF.

This clone was observed a few times. This chain uses TRBV9 with TRBJ2-2; 9 nucleotides align to TRBD2. J lost 7 bases, V lost 5 bases, and 6 bases had no gene match. The CDR3 is made up of 14 amino acids. The germline gives CDR1 SGDLS, CDR2 YYNGEE. The CDR3 is CASSPSGEYGELFF. As DNA, the CDR3 is TGTGCCAGCAGTCCTAGCGGGGAATACGGGGAGCTGTTTTTT. Together with reference TRBV9 and TRBJ2-2, the CDR3 gives the full variable domain: DSGVTQTPKHLITATGQRVTLRCSPRSGDLSVYWYQQSLDQGLQFLIQYYNGEERAKGNILERFSAQQFPDLHSELNLSSLELGDSALYFCASSPSGEYGELFFGEGSRLTVL.

The chain has TRBV12-3 or TRBV12-4 and TRBJ2-4; D is unclear. Trimming shortened V by 5 bases and J by 8 bases, and 10 bases separated the two germline ends. The CDR3 is 12 amino acids. The CDR3 sequence is CASSIRWDIQYF. The DNA for the CDR3 is TGTGCCAGCAGTATACGCTGGGACATTCAGTACTTC.

Here the CDR3 reads CASSPGQRYEQYF. The CDR3 DNA sequence: TGTGCCAGCTCACCGGGACAGAGATACGAGCAGTACTTC. The genes are TRBV18 and TRBJ2-7; 7 nucleotides line up with TRBD1. Trimming removed 3 bases from V and 4 bases from J; junction bases left unmatched: 3. CDR1 and CDR2 from the germline V gene are KGHSH and LQKENI. This CDR3 has 13 residues.